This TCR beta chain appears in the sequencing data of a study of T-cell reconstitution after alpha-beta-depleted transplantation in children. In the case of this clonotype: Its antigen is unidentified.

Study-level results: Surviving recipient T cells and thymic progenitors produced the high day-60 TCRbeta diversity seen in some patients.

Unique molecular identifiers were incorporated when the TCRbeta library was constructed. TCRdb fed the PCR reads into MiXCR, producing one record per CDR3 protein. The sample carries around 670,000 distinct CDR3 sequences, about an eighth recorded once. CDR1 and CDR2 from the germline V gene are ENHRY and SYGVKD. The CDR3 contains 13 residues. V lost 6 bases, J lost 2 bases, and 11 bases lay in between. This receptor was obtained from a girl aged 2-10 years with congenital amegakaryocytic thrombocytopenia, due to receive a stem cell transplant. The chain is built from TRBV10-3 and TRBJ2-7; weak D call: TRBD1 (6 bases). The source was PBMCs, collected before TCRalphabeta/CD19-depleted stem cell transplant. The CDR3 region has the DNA TGTGCCATCAGACTGGACAGAACCTACGAGCAGTACTTC. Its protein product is CAIRLDRTYEQYF.